A selection of T cell receptor beta chains follows, all from one sample in a study of CD8 T cells in ankylosing spondylitis. TCRdb reprocessed the 5' RACE reads with MiXCR, giving one entry per CDR3 protein. Among about 240,000 distinct CDR3 sequences, about 9.1% were seen once, and the ten largest hold about 6.5%. Sequenced sample: blood, either unsorted or a sorted T cell fraction (not recorded which). These receptors originate from a male donor with ankylosing spondylitis or in good health (not recorded which). Each CDR3 is given with its conserved first and last residue. A D gene is named only where the DNA matches it firmly. Some rows mark clone size as missing; the rest say once, few, many or name a class of expanded clone.

abundance	j_gene	d_gene	v_gene	CDR3nt	CDR3aa
many	TRBJ2-5	.	TRBV15	TGTGCCACCAGCAGCAGGGGATCGGAGACCCAGTACTTC	CATSSRGSETQYF
.	TRBJ1-1	.	TRBV7-6	TGTGCCAGCAGCTTAAGCGGGACACCGAACACTGAAGCTTTCTTT	CASSLSGTPNTEAFF
many	TRBJ2-7	TRBD2	TRBV15	TGTGCCACCAGCAGAGAAACTAGCGGGGGGGCGGACGAGCAGTACTTC	CATSRETSGGADEQYF
many	TRBJ1-2	.	TRBV29-1	TGCAGCGTGGGGGCTGACATAGATGGCTACACCTTC	CSVGADIDGYTF
many	TRBJ2-5	.	TRBV10-3	TGTGCCATCAGGAACAGGGACCAAGAGACCCAGTACTTC	CAIRNRDQETQYF
few	TRBJ1-1	.	TRBV12-3/TRBV12-4	TGTGCCAGCAGTTCCCGGCAGCCAACCCTTGAAGCTTTCTTT	CASSSRQPTLEAFF
few	TRBJ2-3	TRBD2	TRBV20-1	TGCAGTGCCACTAGCGGGAGGGGAACAGATACGCAGTATTTT	CSATSGRGTDTQYF
.	TRBJ2-7	TRBD2	TRBV7-9	TGTGCCAGCAGCTTAGGCGGGGGGATCTCCTACGAGCAGTACTTC	CASSLGGGISYEQYF
many	TRBJ1-6	.	TRBV7-2	TGTGCCAGCAGCTTACGTCTCCTCCAGGATTCACCCCTCCACTTT	CASSLRLLQDSPLHF
.	TRBJ1-5	.	TRBV30	TGTGCCTGGCAAGCCGGCCTACAGCAGCCCCAGCATTTT	CAWQAGLQQPQHF